Sequencing of this TCR beta chain was carried out in a study of cytomegalovirus exposure and HLA in healthy donors. V lost 7 bases to trimming and J lost 3 bases, with 13 bases between them. The CDR3 is 14 residues long. In germline, CDR1 is MNHEY, CDR2 SVGAGI. The study ran its PCR with 60 Vbeta and 13 Jbeta primers. TCRdb's table, derived via immunoSEQ multiplex PCR, lists solely in-frame clones and lacks some. The data show some 120,000 clones, around 74% seen once. This rearrangement joins TRBV6-5 to TRBJ2-1, with D perhaps matching TRBD2 (5 bases). The specimen was PBMCs. This clonotype was sampled from a woman in her fifties or sixties in good health and CMV-seropositive. The CDR3 here is CASTPFRGYNEQFF. For the CDR3, the DNA is TGTGCCAGCACCCCCTTCCGGGGCTACAATGAGCAGTTCTTC.